The TCR beta chain described here comes from a study of PD-1 blockade in mismatch repair-deficient tumors. Study results and caveats: After pembrolizumab, tumor-resident clones rose rapidly, then generally contracted before radiologic responses.

Germline CDR1 and CDR2: MNHNY and SVGAGI (reference sequence). V lost 2 bases, J lost 1 base, and 10 bases lay in between. The CDR3 contains 15 residues. Assay used: immunoSEQ multiplex PCR; TCRdb lists only in-frame clones, some missing. The repertoire holds nearly 25,000 clones, with 75% to 85% as singletons. Concerning this clone: The antigen is undetermined.

The material was peripheral blood, obtained 12 weeks after starting pembrolizumab. The genes are TRBV6-6 and TRBJ2-3, with TRBD1 as a possible D gene (6 bases). The receptor was derived from an adult with mismatch repair-deficient cancer. CDR3 DNA: TGTGCCAGCAGTTACGTGGCAGGGGGCACAGATACGCAGTATTTT. It yields the protein CASSYVAGGTDTQYF.